This record covers a single T cell receptor (beta chain). Its recognized antigen is unknown. No base qualities exist here, and no much larger clone lies one base off it. The sample comes from a study of shared clonotypes between healthy human individuals (dated by TCRdb to the early 2020s). With respect to the entire study: A few men and two women, aged 18 to 49 years, made up the cohort. Per donor, three plates each were used for CD4 naive and CD4 memory, two for CD8 naive, and one for CD8 memory. Blood TCR repertoires of a handful of healthy adults were deeply sequenced to estimate repertoire size and the extent of clonotype sharing between individuals. Libraries were prepared and TCR repertoires were sequenced by different laboratories using diverse techniques, in order to increase sequencing depth and limit assay-specific biases. Leukapheresis yielded between about 0.94 and 8.9 billion PBMCs per donor.

CD8 naive samples were obtained by positive selection for CCR7 among CD45RO-negative cells, yielding a CD45RA+CCR7+ population from which TemRA cells were excluded. The donors were healthy, HIV-negative adults who had no recently reported acute infections or vaccinations. Every donor was a Caucasian adult residing in Nashville, Tennessee, USA. Blood was obtained by leukapheresis, after which PBMCs were separated by Ficoll-Histopaque density gradient centrifugation and cryopreserved in liquid nitrogen vapor phase. Purity and quantity of every magnetically sorted T cell population were checked by analytical flow cytometry. From each sorted fraction, genomic DNA was isolated and quantified by UV absorbance on a Nanodrop 2000c. Trimming at the junction amounts to 5 bases on V and 3 bases on J, and the germline ends lie 17 bases apart. Counted from cysteine to phenylalanine, this CDR3 has 16 amino acids. The entry retains the CDR3 DNA only, 48 bases that are in frame from base 1. Via the germline V gene (reference sequence), CDR1 is MNHEY and CDR2 SMNVEV.

Using the deep immunoSEQ assay, multiplex PCR amplified TCR CDR3 regions from genomic DNA. Extracted genomic DNA from each cell subset was distributed evenly across all wells of several immunoSEQ 96-well plates, and each plate was treated as a replicate. For sorted subsets, each replicate PCR was loaded with about 0.2 ug genomic DNA, equivalent to some 31,000 T cell genomes. The purified libraries were quantified using a Qubit 3.0 fluorometer, sized with a Bioanalyzer 2100, and then quantified again using the KAPA Library Quantification kit. Each immunoSEQ 96-well plate was sequenced on its own single-read 150-cycle Illumina NextSeq 550 flow cell. As for the original processing: Because the immunoSEQ output held only junctional sequences and lacked quality scores, the filtering could not match the filtering applied to full-length reads. To assign V/J genes and CDR3, sequences were annotated using PyIR, a Python wrapper for IgBLAST v1.9, with IMGT germline references. Any read was removed if the V/J assignment was weak (E-value above 1e-6), the CDR3 was missing, or the read contained stop codons, out-of-frame junctions, or ambiguous translated residues. V3J clonotypes were defined as sequences sharing the same inferred V gene, J gene, and CDR3 amino acid sequence. Percentage overlap between repertoires was computed as shared unique clonotypes divided by the size of the smaller repertoire. Richness of each repertoire was evaluated using RTK rarefaction, the Chao1 estimator, and Recon v2.1 estimates of unobserved clonotypes. Generation probabilities were computed with OLGA for all TCRbeta clonotypes obtained by the gDNA method from a handful of donors. The immuneACCESS repertoire file appears here via TCRdb, limited to in-frame rearrangements. These files lack a portion of the clones; in checked studies, under half of the deficit traces to unresolved V genes, and the cause of the others is not known. V, J and clone size derive from that table, while D and trimming were established from the DNA sequence. Recorded for this sample are roughly 810,000 clones; about 96% of them occurred a single time. Together, the top ten hold over 0.2% of the sample.

The research as a whole found: Estimated clonotype richness was generally larger for naive than for memory subsets. Pairwise subsampling indicated that sequencing depth was expected to affect the degree of clonotype sharing among donors. Because the study included a small number of donors, the genetic and exposure-history diversity represented was limited. Across four donors, 5% to 6% of naive CD4, 3% to 4% of naive CD8, under 2.5% of memory CD4, and under 0.45% of memory CD8 clonotypes were shared. Incomplete sequencing was indicated by rarefaction of sorted-subset datasets, despite the large sequencing depth. Sampling was restricted to blood, and TCR repertoires in tissue are likely to differ from TCR repertoires in blood. Compared with non-shared clonotypes, the clonotypes found in all four sorted-subset donors had higher generation probabilities.

The rearrangement joined TRBV27 to TRBJ1-5; the D segment could be TRBD1, given 6 matching bases. Sequenced input: naive CD8+ T cells sorted from blood. The cell subset or site label, read with the paper, signifies: CD45RA+CCR7+. The TCR sequence derives from a man aged 30 to 39 in good health. The sequenced DNA is TGTGCCAGCAGTCGTTGGGGAACAGGGAACAATCAGCCCCAGCATTTT. This yields the protein CASSRWGTGNNQPQHF.